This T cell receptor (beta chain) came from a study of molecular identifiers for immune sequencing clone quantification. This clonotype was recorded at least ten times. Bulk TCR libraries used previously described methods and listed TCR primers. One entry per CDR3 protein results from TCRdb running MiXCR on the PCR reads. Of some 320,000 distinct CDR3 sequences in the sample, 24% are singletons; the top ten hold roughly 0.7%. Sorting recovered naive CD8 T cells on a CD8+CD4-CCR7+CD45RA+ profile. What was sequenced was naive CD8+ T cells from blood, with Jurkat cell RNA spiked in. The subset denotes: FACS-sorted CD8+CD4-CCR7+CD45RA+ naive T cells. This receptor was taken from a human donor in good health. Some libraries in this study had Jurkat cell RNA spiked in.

CDR3 sequence (DNA): TGCAGCGCCAAACATACAGGGGTGAGCAATGAGCAGTTCTTC. Its translation is CSAKHTGVSNEQFF. This chain connects TRBV29-1 to TRBJ2-1; 7 bases are shared with TRBD1. V trimming: 7 bases; J trimming: 6 bases; junction bases outside the gene matches: 12. In germline, CDR1 is SQVTM, CDR2 ANQGSEA. The CDR3 runs 14 residues.